These T cell receptor beta chains were read from a single sample in a study of blood T cells in healthy people across ages. MiXCR was run by TCRdb on the 5' RACE reads, yielding one entry per CDR3 protein. The repertoire consists of about 1.8 million distinct CDR3 sequences, with around half occurring once and the leading ten covering over 2%. The material sequenced was blood. These receptors were collected from a woman between 40 and 50 years old in good health. Both conserved end residues are part of each CDR3. The D gene is left open where the match is weak.

>TRBV6-6|TRBJ2-1|NA
CASSYRRDQFNEQFF
>TRBV27|TRBJ2-7|NA
CASSPLLILSYEQYF
>TRBV6-1|NA|TRBD1
CASGDRGLHEQYF
>TRBV20-1|TRBJ2-1|TRBD1
CSASVVGQLYNEQFF
>TRBV6-1|TRBJ2-7|TRBD1
CASKRSGTVSYEQYF
>TRBV2|TRBJ2-7|TRBD1
CASSTGRDRGAYEQYF
>TRBV7-3|TRBJ1-2|TRBD1
CASSLSRDSSYGYTF
>TRBV6-2/TRBV6-3|TRBJ2-3|TRBD2
CASSYPPGGGGVTDTQYF
>TRBV6-2/TRBV6-3|TRBJ2-3|NA
CASRTPVSPNWQYF
>TRBV2|TRBJ2-7|NA
CASSDLGYEQYF